The rows below give T cell receptor beta chains drawn from one sample of a study of blood T cell repertoires in COVID-19. TCRdb keeps only in-frame clones here, not all; method: immunoSEQ multiplex PCR. The sample shows 30,000 to 40,000 clones, around 86% of them seen only once. The source material was peripheral blood. These TCRs come from an elderly man with active COVID-19. The CDR3 runs from the conserved cysteine through the conserved F or W. The D gene is left open where the match is weak.

v_call	j_call	d_call	cdr3_nt	cdr3_aa
TRBV7-7	TRBJ2-5	TRBD2	TGTGCCAGCAGCTTAGCCGGGGGGGGAGGTCAAGAGACCCAGTACTTC	CASSLAGGGGQETQYF
TRBV6-4	TRBJ2-3	TRBD2	TGTGCCAGCAAGCGGGAGACGGGCACAGATACGCAGTATTTT	CASKRETGTDTQYF
TRBV6-4	TRBJ2-1	TRBD2	TGTGCCAGCAGACGGGAAGGGACTAGCGGGAGAAGGGACAATGAGCAGTTCTTC	CASRREGTSGRRDNEQFF
TRBV4-3	TRBJ2-2	TRBD1	TGCGCCAGCAGCACAGGGGTGAACACCGGGGAGCTGTTTTTT	CASSTGVNTGELFF
TRBV27	TRBJ2-3	.	TGTGCCAGCAGTTCGGACCGAGCGGGGAGGGGGGCAGATACGCAGTATTTT	CASSSDRAGRGADTQYF
TRBV24-1	TRBJ2-7	.	TGTGCCACCAGCGAGGGGACTCTCTCCTACGAGCAGTACTTC	CATSEGTLSYEQYF
TRBV28	TRBJ2-7	.	TGTGCCAGCAGTTTAAAACAATACGAGCAGTACTTC	CASSLKQYEQYF
TRBV2	TRBJ2-5	.	TGTGCCAGCAGGGAAGGCAGCGCCGAAGAGACCCAGTACTTC	CASREGSAEETQYF
TRBV7-9	TRBJ2-3	TRBD2	TGTGCCAGCAGCTTAAGACGTAGCGGGAGCACAGATACGCAGTATTTT	CASSLRRSGSTDTQYF
TRBV10-2	TRBJ2-5	TRBD1	TGCGCCAGCAGCGACAGGGGCCGACAAGAGACCCAGTACTTC	CASSDRGRQETQYF
TRBV18	TRBJ2-5	.	TGTGCCAGCTCATCCTTCCCCTCGGCTAGCGCCATCCAAGAGACCCTGTACTTC	CASSSFPSASAIQETLYF
TRBV24-1	TRBJ2-1	.	TGTGCCACCAGTGATTTGTTGGGAGGCAATGAGCAGTTCTTC	CATSDLLGGNEQFF
TRBV7-8	TRBJ2-3	.	TGTGCCAGCAGCCCCACAACAGATACGCAGTATTTT	CASSPTTDTQYF
TRBV4-1	TRBJ2-7	TRBD2	TGCGCCAGCAGCCAGAAGCTAGCGGAGCCTTCCTACGAGCAGTACTTC	CASSQKLAEPSYEQYF
TRBV5-5	TRBJ2-3	.	TGTGCCAGCAGTCCACCGAGAACAGATACGCAGTATTTT	CASSPPRTDTQYF
TRBV18	TRBJ2-7	.	TGTGCCAGCTCACCGGGTCGGGGCTACGAGCAGTACTTC	CASSPGRGYEQYF
TRBV28	TRBJ1-2	TRBD1	TGTGCCAGCAGTTCAGGACAGGGGGCGCGGGGCTACACCTTC	CASSSGQGARGYTF
TRBV24-1	TRBJ2-2	.	TGTGCCACCGGAAAAAGCAGGGGCGGTACCGGGGAGCTGTTTTTT	CATGKSRGGTGELFF
TRBV11-1	TRBJ2-7	.	TGTGCCAGCAGCCCGGTAGGGGGATACGAGCAGTACTTC	CASSPVGGYEQYF
TRBV4-1	TRBJ1-6	.	TGCGCCAGCAGCCAAGGGGACTCTCGCGGAACTCCCCTCCACTTT	CASSQGDSRGTPLHF
TRBV9	TRBJ2-1	TRBD2	TGTGCCAGCAGGGCGATAGCGGGGGGGTCCAATGAGCAGTTCTTC	CASRAIAGGSNEQFF
TRBV10-3	TRBJ2-7	TRBD2	TGTGCCATCAGACCTCTAGCGGGAGGCCTCGATGGCGAGCAGTACTTC	CAIRPLAGGLDGEQYF
TRBV19	TRBJ1-5	TRBD1	TGTGCCAGTAGTATAGGACAGGGTGGGGTCCGGGAACATTTT	CASSIGQGGVREHF
TRBV18	TRBJ1-3	TRBD1	TGTGCCAGCATAAGGGACAGGCCCGGAAACACCATATATTTT	CASIRDRPGNTIYF
TRBV2	TRBJ2-3	.	TGTGCCAGCAGTGCCGTAGCGATTGGGACAGATACGCAGTATTTT	CASSAVAIGTDTQYF
TRBV21-1	TRBJ2-7	.	TGTGCCAGCAGCAGGGGGACCACTAGCTGCAAGTACGAGCAGTACTTC	CASSRGTTSCKYEQYF
TRBV3-1/TRBV3-2	TRBJ2-1	TRBD2	TGTGCCAGCAGCCAAGCCATACTAGCGGGGAGCTCCTACAATGAGCAGTTCTTC	CASSQAILAGSSYNEQFF
TRBV7-9	TRBJ2-1	.	TGTGCCAGCAGCGCCGACAGACTGGACAATGAGCAGTTCTTC	CASSADRLDNEQFF
TRBV28	TRBJ1-2	.	TGTGCCAGCAGTTCAACAGTGGCCGCTAACTATGGCTACACCTTC	CASSSTVAANYGYTF
TRBV7-2	TRBJ1-2	TRBD1	TGTGCCAGCAGCTTAGCCCTCGGAGGGGGCCCAGACTATGGCTACACCTTC	CASSLALGGGPDYGYTF
TRBV11-3	TRBJ2-7	TRBD1	TGTGCCAGCAGCTTAGGACAGGGGGTTTCTTACGAGCAGTACTTC	CASSLGQGVSYEQYF
TRBV7-2	TRBJ1-1	.	TGTGCCAGCAGCTTGCCGAAGACAGGCACCCATGAAGCTTTCTTT	CASSLPKTGTHEAFF
TRBV6-6	TRBJ2-3	TRBD2	TGTGCCAGCAGTTACTCGGCTAGCGGGAGTTTGGATACGCAGTATTTT	CASSYSASGSLDTQYF
TRBV4-1	TRBJ1-2	.	TGCGCCAGCAGCCAAGATCCAGGCTCCGGCTATGGCTACACCTTC	CASSQDPGSGYGYTF
TRBV27	TRBJ1-2	.	TGTGCCAGCAGTTTATCGAGTGGGGCCTATGGCTACACCTTC	CASSLSSGAYGYTF
TRBV5-1	TRBJ2-1	TRBD2	TGCGCCAGCAGCACCACTAGCGGGAGGGCCCCCACTTCCCCACTCTTC	CASSTTSGRAPTSPLF
TRBV6-5	TRBJ1-4	TRBD1	TGTGCCAGCAGTACCGGGACAGGGAGGGAAAAACTGTTTTTT	CASSTGTGREKLFF
TRBV7-9	TRBJ2-7	TRBD2	TGTGCCAGCAGCTCCCTAGCGGGAGTCTACGAGCAGTACTTC	CASSSLAGVYEQYF
TRBV9	TRBJ2-5	.	TGTGCCAGCAGCCTCCGGGAGCAGGGGGGCCAAGAGACCCAGTACTTC	CASSLREQGGQETQYF
TRBV6-5	TRBJ2-7	.	TGTGCCAGCAGTTACTCGATTGAAGGGGCCGAGCAGTACTTC	CASSYSIEGAEQYF
TRBV27	TRBJ2-7	.	TGTGCCACCACTGAGGGCTACGAGCAGTACTTC	CATTEGYEQYF